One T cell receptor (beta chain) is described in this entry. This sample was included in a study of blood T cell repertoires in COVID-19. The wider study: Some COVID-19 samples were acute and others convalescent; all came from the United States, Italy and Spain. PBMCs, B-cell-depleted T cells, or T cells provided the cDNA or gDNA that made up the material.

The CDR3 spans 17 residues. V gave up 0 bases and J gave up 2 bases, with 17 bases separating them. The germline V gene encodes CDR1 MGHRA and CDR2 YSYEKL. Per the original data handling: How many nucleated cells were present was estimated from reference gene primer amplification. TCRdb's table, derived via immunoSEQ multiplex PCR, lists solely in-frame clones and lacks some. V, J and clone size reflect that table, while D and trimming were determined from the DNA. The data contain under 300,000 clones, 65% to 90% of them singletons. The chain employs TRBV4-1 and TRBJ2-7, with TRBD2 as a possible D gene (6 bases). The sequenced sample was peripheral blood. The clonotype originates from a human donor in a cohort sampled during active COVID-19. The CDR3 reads CASSQDRPGSGAYEQYF. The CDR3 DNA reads TGCGCCAGCAGCCAAGATCGGCCGGGTAGCGGCGCCTACGAGCAGTACTTC.